This record concerns one T cell receptor (beta chain) sequence. Its antigen is not known. The method was immunoSEQ multiplex PCR; TCRdb's version includes in-frame clones alone and lacks a portion of them. The data hold about half a million clones, with around 73% observed a single time. The data were obtained in a study of shared clonotypes between healthy human individuals. The study's findings and limits: Depth of sequencing was expected to influence donor clonotype sharing.

CDR1 MDHEN and CDR2 SYDVKM come from the germline V gene. CDR3 length equals 14 residues. Deletions cut 4 bases from V and 4 bases from J, with 13 bases between. The material sequenced was PBMCs. The genes are TRBV28 and TRBJ2-5; no clear D gene. The receptor was isolated from a middle-aged woman in good health. Some clones in this sample may be carry-over from other donors' samples. The CDR3 protein is CASSSPRLGETQYF. CDR3 sequence (DNA): TGTGCCAGCAGTTCCCCCCGTTTAGGAGAGACCCAGTACTTC.